What follows is one TCR beta chain and its context. Its specificity is not known. This sample was included in a study of T cells in tumors after PD-1 blockade. Study overall: No patient had prior checkpoint blockade, systemic immunosuppression, or radiotherapy within 4 weeks. Treatment was either pembrolizumab 200 mg every 3 weeks or cemiplimab 350 mg every 2 weeks. Notes on the study in general: Peripheral recruitment is suggested, as some novel exhausted tumor clones were in pre-treatment blood.

The CDR3 is 12 residues long. V was pared by 3 bases and J by 7 bases, with 7 bases between. Germline V gene lookup returns CDR1 DFQATT and CDR2 SNEGSKA (reference sequence). Sequenced by immunoSEQ multiplex PCR; TCRdb stores in-frame clones only, minus some. This sample yields some 48,000 clones, of which 79% are seen a single time; approximately 15% belongs to the top ten. This clonotype was obtained from a human donor with basal cell carcinoma. The chain is built from TRBV20-1 and TRBJ1-6; D might be TRBD1 (6 bases). This material consisted of PBMCs, taken before anti-PD-1 treatment. The CDR3 protein is CSASTGNSPLHF. Written as DNA, the CDR3 is TGCAGTGCTAGTACAGGGAATTCACCCCTCCACTTT.